These 21 T cell receptor beta chains were sequenced from one sample in a study of cytomegalovirus exposure and HLA in healthy donors (dated by TCRdb to 2016 to 2017). The library was built by means of the immunoSEQ multiplex PCR assay. The multiplex PCR relied on a mix of 60 forward primers for TCR Vbeta segments and 13 reverse primers for TCR Jbeta segments. TCRdb holds this immuneACCESS table with in-frame rearrangements only. Some clones are missing; in checked studies, unresolved V genes explain under half, and the rest has no known cause. This sample lists 200,000 to 250,000 clones; about 85% were detected once. Around 0.23% of the sample lies in the top ten. Sequencing was performed on PBMCs. The receptors come from a girl aged 2-15 years in good health and CMV-seronegative.

The genes are TRBV5-1 and TRBJ2-3; 7 nucleotides match TRBD1. Germline CDR1 SGHRS, CDR2 YFSETQ. J lost 6 bases, V lost 5 bases, and 9 bases had no gene match. CDR3 length: 14 residues. The CDR3 loop reads CASRGQAWIDTQYF. The CDR3 DNA is TGCGCCAGCAGAGGACAGGCCTGGATTGATACGCAGTATTTT.

This chain joins TRBV6-6 and TRBJ2-7, with 12 bases lining up with TRBD2. The ends lost 6 bases at V and 3 bases at J; junction bases unmatched: 3. In germline, CDR1 is MNHNY, CDR2 SVGAGI (reference sequence). The CDR3 is 14 residues long. This CDR3 reads CASRETSGGYEQYF. For the CDR3, the DNA is TGTGCCAGCAGGGAGACTAGCGGGGGCTACGAGCAGTACTTC.

The chain combines TRBV7-9 with TRBJ1-1; possibly TRBD1 for D (6 bases). Germline V gene lookup returns CDR1 SEHNR and CDR2 FQNEAQ (reference sequence). The CDR3 contains 16 residues. The V gene lost 5 bases and the J gene lost 1 base, with 17 bases spanning the gap. As DNA, the CDR3 is TGTGCCAGCAGCCTGGGGGCTCTAGGCAGGAACACTGAAGCTTTCTTT. Encoded protein: CASSLGALGRNTEAFF.

The gene calls are TRBV30 and TRBJ1-1; D uncertain. This CDR3 spans 14 amino acids. V was pared by 0 bases and J by 1 base, with 9 bases between. Germline V gene data show CDR1 as GTSNPN and CDR2 as SVGIG (reference sequence). The CDR3 sequence: CAWSVHSANTEAFF. The CDR3 coding sequence is TGTGCCTGGAGTGTTCACAGTGCGAACACTGAAGCTTTCTTT.

The J gene is TRBJ2-3, the V gene TRBV9, with 11 bases aligning to TRBD2. The germline V gene has CDR1 SGDLS and CDR2 YYNGEE. V was clipped by 0 bases and J by 4 bases; unmatched bases: 10. The CDR3 runs 18 residues. In DNA, the CDR3 is TGTGCCAGCAGCGTAGAGGGCACTAGCGGGGGATCATCAGATACGCAGTATTTT. Translating gives CASSVEGTSGGSSDTQYF.

In its sample, this clone was seen a few times. The chain links TRBV6-5 to TRBJ1-1; possibly TRBD1 for D (6 bases). The CDR3 runs to 16 residues. In germline, CDR1 is MNHEY, CDR2 SVGAGI. Trimming took off 0 bases at V and 0 bases at J, with 11 bases between the two ends. This CDR3 is CASSYSSRGMNTEAFF. The CDR3 DNA reads TGTGCCAGCAGTTACTCATCCAGGGGCATGAACACTGAAGCTTTCTTT.

J is TRBJ2-7 and V is TRBV5-4; 8 bases map to TRBD2. This CDR3 has 15 residues. V gave up 3 bases and J gave up 3 bases; unmatched junction bases: 8. Germline V gene sequence: CDR1 SGHNT, CDR2 YYREEE (reference sequence). The CDR3 reads CASSSRGGRRYEQYF. CDR3 sequence (DNA): TGTGCCAGCAGCTCCCGGGGGGGCCGGCGCTACGAGCAGTACTTC. Complete variable domain (other parts from reference TRBV5-4 and TRBJ2-7): ETGVTQSPTHLIKTRGQQVTLRCSSQSGHNTVSWYQQALGQGPQFIFQYYREEENGRGNFPPRFSGLQFPNYSSELNVNALELDDSALYLCASSSRGGRRYEQYFGPGTRLTVT.

The chain uses TRBV27 and TRBJ2-1; the match to TRBD1 covers 7 bases. The ends lost 3 bases at V and 5 bases at J; junction bases unmatched: 7. Germline CDR1 MNHEY, CDR2 SMNVEV (reference sequence). The CDR3 covers 15 residues. The CDR3 is CASSFLGTVNNEQFF. CDR3 coding DNA: TGTGCCAGCAGTTTTCTCGGGACAGTCAACAATGAGCAGTTCTTC.

Comments on this clone: This sample also contains other DNA sequences that code for the same CDR3. This chain uses TRBV9 with TRBJ2-2; a weak D match, TRBD2 (7 bases). Trimming took off 7 bases at V and 4 bases at J, with 11 bases between the two ends. The CDR3 has 13 residues. Germline V gene data show CDR1 as SGDLS and CDR2 as YYNGEE. The CDR3 loop is CASGGGSTGELFF. The CDR3 nucleotides are TGTGCCAGCGGGGGCGGGAGCACCGGGGAGCTGTTTTTT.

The CDR3 nucleotides are TGTGCCGGGGGGCAGGCGGGGGGAAGCACCGGGGAGCTGTTTTTT. Its protein is CAGGQAGGSTGELFF. V and J are TRBV30 and TRBJ2-2, with 8 nucleotides matching TRBD2. Unmatched junction bases numbered 12, after V lost 8 bases and J lost 4 bases. CDR1 is GTSNPN, CDR2 SVGIG, per germline (reference sequence). The CDR3 sequence is 15 residues long.

The rearrangement joins TRBV30 to TRBJ1-1; 7 bases line up with TRBD1. The CDR3 runs to 15 residues. The V gene end was trimmed by 1 base and the J gene end by 2 bases; junction bases not matched to a gene: 7. CDR1 is GTSNPN, CDR2 SVGIG, per germline (reference sequence). The CDR3 nucleotides are TGTGCCTGGAGTGATATAGGGACAGCCAACACTGAAGCTTTCTTT. Translation: CAWSDIGTANTEAFF.

This chain connects TRBV6-5 to TRBJ2-3, with D possibly being TRBD1 (5 bases). Germline CDR1 and CDR2: MNHEY and SVGAGI. The CDR3 length is 13 residues. Trimming shortened V by 6 bases and J by 9 bases, and 16 bases separated the two germline ends. CDR3 region: CASRTTELGTQYF. The CDR3 DNA follows: TGTGCCAGCAGAACGACAGAACTGGGGACGCAGTATTTT.

The J gene is TRBJ2-5, the V gene TRBV6-6; perhaps TRBD2 as D (5 bases). The J call may be in error: the DNA end matches TRBJ2-7 better. The CDR3 runs 15 residues. CDR1 MNHNY and CDR2 SVGAGI come from the germline V gene (reference sequence). The CDR3 DNA reads TGTGCCAGCAGAAACGCCGGACTGTTCGCCTACGAGCAGTACTTC. The encoded protein is CASRNAGLFAYEQYF.

A word on this clone: One junction end disagrees with the germline gene, perhaps due to a read error. The chain uses TRBV25-1 and TRBJ1-1, with unresolved D. CDR1 and CDR2 (germline): MGHDK, SYGVNS. There are 13 residues in the CDR3. CDR3 sequence: CASSQYMNTEAFF. The DNA of the CDR3 is TGTGCCAGCAGTCAATACATGAACACTGAAGCTTTCTTT.

The CDR3 spells CASRRVGTPSYEQYF. As DNA, the CDR3 is TGTGCCAGCAGGCGTGTCGGGACACCATCCTACGAGCAGTACTTC. V gene TRBV27 combines with J gene TRBJ2-7, with D maybe TRBD1 (6 bases). Trimming shortened V by 6 bases and J by 1 base, and 16 bases separated the two germline ends. Germline-derived CDR1 and CDR2 are MNHEY and SMNVEV (reference sequence). This CDR3 has 15 amino acids.

The chain joins TRBV28 to TRBJ1-1; D may be TRBD1 (5 bases). The CDR3 runs 15 residues. Looked up from germline, CDR1 is MDHEN and CDR2 is SYDVKM. Deletions cut 2 bases from V and 4 bases from J, with 14 bases between. Here the CDR3 reads CASSLGAGPSTEAFF. CDR3 DNA: TGTGCCAGCAGTTTAGGTGCAGGGCCGAGCACTGAAGCTTTCTTT.

This clone was seen more than once but under ten times. The CDR3: CASSDTGRPNTEAFF. The CDR3 DNA is TGTGCCAGCAGTGATACAGGGAGACCGAACACTGAAGCTTTCTTT. V is TRBV6-1 and J is TRBJ1-1; a possible D gene is TRBD1 (6 bases). CDR1 is MNHNS and CDR2 is SASEGT in the germline V gene. This CDR3 contains 15 residues. Deletions cut 3 bases from V and 1 base from J, with 12 bases between.

This chain uses TRBV5-1 with TRBJ2-7; 10 bases are shared with TRBD1. In germline, CDR1 is SGHRS, CDR2 YFSETQ. V was pared by 4 bases and J by 6 bases, with 10 bases of the junction left unmatched. The CDR3 runs to 15 residues. The CDR3 protein is CASSTPGQGIGEQYF. The CDR3 bases are TGCGCCAGCAGCACCCCGGGACAGGGGATAGGCGAGCAGTACTTC.

The gene calls are TRBV29-1 and TRBJ1-2, with 10 bases aligning to TRBD1. Germline trimming cut 6 bases from V and 4 bases from J; bases unmatched to any gene: 2. The V gene's germline CDR1 is SQVTM and CDR2 ANQGSEA. This CDR3 comprises 12 residues. In DNA, the CDR3 is TGCAGCGTAGACAGGGGGCCCTATGGCTACACCTTC. Its protein product is CSVDRGPYGYTF.

The V and J genes are TRBV6-5 and TRBJ2-1, with TRBD1 identical over 8 bases. Germline V gives CDR1 MNHEY, CDR2 SVGAGI. V shed 5 bases and J 5 bases; nucleotides not matched to a gene: 8. The CDR3 has 15 residues. The CDR3 DNA sequence: TGTGCCAGCAGTAACACACGGACAGGGCACAATGAGCAGTTCTTC. It specifies CASSNTRTGHNEQFF.

V usage is TRBV9 and J usage is TRBJ2-3; D call uncertain. Trimming left V 2 bases short and J 8 bases short, with 6 bases between. Per germline, CDR1 SGDLS and CDR2 YYNGEE. The CDR3 contains 11 residues. The CDR3 sequence is CASSVATTQYF. The CDR3 coding sequence is TGTGCCAGCAGCGTGGCAACTACGCAGTATTTT. The variable domain in full, with the rest retrieved from reference TRBV9 and TRBJ2-3, is DSGVTQTPKHLITATGQRVTLRCSPRSGDLSVYWYQQSLDQGLQFLIQYYNGEERAKGNILERFSAQQFPDLHSELNLSSLELGDSALYFCASSVATTQYFGPGTRLTVL.